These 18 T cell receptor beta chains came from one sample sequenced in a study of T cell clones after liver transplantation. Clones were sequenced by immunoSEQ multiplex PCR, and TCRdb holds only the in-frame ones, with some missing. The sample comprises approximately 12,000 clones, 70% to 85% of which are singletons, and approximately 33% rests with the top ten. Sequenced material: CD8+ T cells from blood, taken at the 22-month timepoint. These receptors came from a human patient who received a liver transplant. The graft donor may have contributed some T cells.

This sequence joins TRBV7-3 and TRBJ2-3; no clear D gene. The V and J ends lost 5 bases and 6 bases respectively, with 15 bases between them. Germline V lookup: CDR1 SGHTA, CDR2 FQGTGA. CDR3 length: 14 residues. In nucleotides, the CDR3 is TGTGCCAGCAGCCTATCTTCGCGCCCCGATACGCAGTATTTT. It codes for CASSLSSRPDTQYF.

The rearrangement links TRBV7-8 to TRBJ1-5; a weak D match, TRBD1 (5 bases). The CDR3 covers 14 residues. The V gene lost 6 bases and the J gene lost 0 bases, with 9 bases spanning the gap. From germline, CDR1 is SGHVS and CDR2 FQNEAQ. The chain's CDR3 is CASRSGFSNQPQHF. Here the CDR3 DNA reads TGTGCCAGCAGATCAGGGTTTAGCAATCAGCCCCAGCATTTT. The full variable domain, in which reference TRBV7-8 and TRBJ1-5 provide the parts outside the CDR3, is GAGVSQSPRYKVAKRGQDVALRCDPISGHVSLFWYQQALGQGPEFLTYFQNEAQLDKSGLPSDRFFAERPEGSVSTLKIQRTQQEDSAVYLCASRSGFSNQPQHFGDGTRLSIL.

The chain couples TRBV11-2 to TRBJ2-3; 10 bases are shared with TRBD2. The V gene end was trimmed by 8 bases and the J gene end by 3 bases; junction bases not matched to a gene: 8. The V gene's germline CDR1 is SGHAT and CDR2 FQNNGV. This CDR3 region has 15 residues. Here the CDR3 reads CASGERGGVTDTQYF. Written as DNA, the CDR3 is TGTGCCAGCGGTGAGCGGGGGGGCGTAACAGATACGCAGTATTTT.

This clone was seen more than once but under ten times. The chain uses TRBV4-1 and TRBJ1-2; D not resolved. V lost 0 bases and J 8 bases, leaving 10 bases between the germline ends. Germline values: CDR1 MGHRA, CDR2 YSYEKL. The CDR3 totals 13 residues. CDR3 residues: CASSQDVWGGYTF. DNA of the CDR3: TGCGCCAGCAGCCAAGACGTGTGGGGAGGCTACACCTTC.

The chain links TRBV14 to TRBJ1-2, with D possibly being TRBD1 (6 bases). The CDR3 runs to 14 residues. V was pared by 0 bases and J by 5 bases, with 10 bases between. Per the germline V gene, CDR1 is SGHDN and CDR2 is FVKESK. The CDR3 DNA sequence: TGTGCCAGCAGCCAAGATATGGGGGCTTATGGCTACACCTTC. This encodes CASSQDMGAYGYTF.

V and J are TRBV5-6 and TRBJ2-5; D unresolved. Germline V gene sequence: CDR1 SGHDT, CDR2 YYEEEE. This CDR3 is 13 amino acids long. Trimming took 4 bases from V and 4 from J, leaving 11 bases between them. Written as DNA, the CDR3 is TGTGCCAGCAGCAACGACTTGGGAGAGACCCAGTACTTC. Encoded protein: CASSNDLGETQYF.

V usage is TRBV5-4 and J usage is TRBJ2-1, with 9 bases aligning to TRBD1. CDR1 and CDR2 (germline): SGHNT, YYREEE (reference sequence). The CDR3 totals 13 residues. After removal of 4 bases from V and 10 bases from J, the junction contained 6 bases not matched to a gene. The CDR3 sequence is CASSTGQGDEQFF. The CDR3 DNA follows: TGTGCCAGCAGCACGGGACAGGGAGACGAGCAGTTCTTC.

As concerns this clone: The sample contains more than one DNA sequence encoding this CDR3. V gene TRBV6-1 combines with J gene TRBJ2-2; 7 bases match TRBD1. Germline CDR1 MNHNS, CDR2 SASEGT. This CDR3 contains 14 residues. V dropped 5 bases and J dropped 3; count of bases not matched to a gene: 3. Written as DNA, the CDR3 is TGTGCCAGCAGTCCAACAGGGGACACCGGGGAGCTGTTTTTT. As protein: CASSPTGDTGELFF.

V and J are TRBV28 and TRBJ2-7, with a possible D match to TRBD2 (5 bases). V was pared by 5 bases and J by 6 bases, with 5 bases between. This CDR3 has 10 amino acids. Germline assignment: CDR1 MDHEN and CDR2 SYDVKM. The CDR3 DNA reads TGTGCCAGCAGTCGGGGCGAGCAGTACTTC. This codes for CASSRGEQYF.

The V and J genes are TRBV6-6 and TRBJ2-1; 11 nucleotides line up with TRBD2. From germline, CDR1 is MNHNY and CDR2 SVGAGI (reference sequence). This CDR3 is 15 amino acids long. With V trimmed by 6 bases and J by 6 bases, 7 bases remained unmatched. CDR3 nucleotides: TGTGCCAGCAGCAAACATAGCGGGAGGGCCAATGAGCAGTTCTTC. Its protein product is CASSKHSGRANEQFF.

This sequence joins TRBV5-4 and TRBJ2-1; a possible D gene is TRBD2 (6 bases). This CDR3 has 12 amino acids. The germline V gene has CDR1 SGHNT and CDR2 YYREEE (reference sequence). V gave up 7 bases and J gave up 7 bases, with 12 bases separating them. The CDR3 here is CASVGLGNEQFF. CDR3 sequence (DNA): TGTGCCAGCGTGGGACTCGGGAATGAGCAGTTCTTC.

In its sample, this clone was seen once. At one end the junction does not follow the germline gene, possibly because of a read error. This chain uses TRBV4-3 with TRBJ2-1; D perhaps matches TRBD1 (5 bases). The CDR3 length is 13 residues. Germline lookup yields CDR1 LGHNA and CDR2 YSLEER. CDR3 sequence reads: CASSQVRANEQFF. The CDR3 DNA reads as TGCGCCAGCAGTCAAGTCAGGGCAAATGAGCAGTTCTTC.

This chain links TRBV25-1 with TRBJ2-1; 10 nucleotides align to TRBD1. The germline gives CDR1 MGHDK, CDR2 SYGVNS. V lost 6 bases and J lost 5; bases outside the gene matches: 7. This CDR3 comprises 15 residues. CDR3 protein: CASRVTGTGDNEQFF. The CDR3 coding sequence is TGTGCCAGCAGGGTCACCGGGACAGGGGACAATGAGCAGTTCTTC.

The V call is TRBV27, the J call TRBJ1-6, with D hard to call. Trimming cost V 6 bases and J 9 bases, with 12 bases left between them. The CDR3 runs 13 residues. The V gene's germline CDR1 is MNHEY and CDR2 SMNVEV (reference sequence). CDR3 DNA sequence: TGTGCCAGCAGCCCCGATTGGGTTTCACCCCTCCACTTT. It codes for CASSPDWVSPLHF.

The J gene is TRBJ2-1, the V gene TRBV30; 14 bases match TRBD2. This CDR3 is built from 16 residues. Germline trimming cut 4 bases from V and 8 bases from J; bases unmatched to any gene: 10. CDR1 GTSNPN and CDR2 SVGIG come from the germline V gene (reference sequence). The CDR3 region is CAWNPEGTSGSYEQFF. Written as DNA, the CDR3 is TGTGCCTGGAACCCTGAGGGGACTAGCGGGAGTTATGAGCAGTTCTTC.

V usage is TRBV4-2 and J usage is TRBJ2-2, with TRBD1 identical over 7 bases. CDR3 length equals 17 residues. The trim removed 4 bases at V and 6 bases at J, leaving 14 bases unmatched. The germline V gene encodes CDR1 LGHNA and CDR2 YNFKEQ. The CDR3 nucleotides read TGTGCCAGCAGCCGAGAACAGGGGCCTAGAGCCGCCGGGGAGCTGTTTTTT. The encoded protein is CASSREQGPRAAGELFF.

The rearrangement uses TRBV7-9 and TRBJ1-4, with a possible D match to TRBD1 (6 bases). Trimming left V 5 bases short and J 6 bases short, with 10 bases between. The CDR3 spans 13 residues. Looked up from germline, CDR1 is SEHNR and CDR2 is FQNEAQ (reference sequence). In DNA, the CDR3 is TGTGCCAGCAGCCAGGAGGGGGATGAAAAACTGTTTTTT. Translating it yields CASSQEGDEKLFF.

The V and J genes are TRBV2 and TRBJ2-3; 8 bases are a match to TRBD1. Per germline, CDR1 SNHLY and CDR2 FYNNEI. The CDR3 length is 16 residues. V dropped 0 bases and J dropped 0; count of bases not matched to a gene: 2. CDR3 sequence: CASSEATGASTDTQYF. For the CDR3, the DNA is TGTGCCAGCAGTGAAGCGACAGGGGCCAGCACAGATACGCAGTATTTT.